This T cell receptor (beta chain) was obtained from a study of T cell changes during pregnancy in multiple sclerosis. Clones were read by immunoSEQ multiplex PCR, and TCRdb kept only the in-frame ones, dropping some. The sample lists about 59,000 clones, 94% occurring once. CDR1 and CDR2 from the germline V gene are MDHEN and SYDVKM. This CDR3 is 12 amino acids long. V lost 5 bases and J 4 bases, leaving 9 bases between the germline ends. The clonotype originates from a female donor with multiple sclerosis, enrolled in a pregnancy study. The input for sequencing was CD8+ T cells from peripheral blood mononuclear cells, taken after pregnancy. The chain couples TRBV28 to TRBJ2-7, with a weak D call TRBD1 (6 bases). In DNA form, the CDR3 reads TGTGCCAGCAGTCACCAGGGGTACGAGCAGTACTTC. It is translated as CASSHQGYEQYF.